Described below is a single TCR beta chain sequence and its context. Its recognized antigen is unknown. Base qualities are not at hand, and no much larger clone is one base apart. The CDR3 covers 14 residues, taking in both the cysteine and the phenylalanine. CDR3 DNA only is kept here, 42 bases in frame from base 1. This record comes from a study of OX40 agonist ivuxolimab in advanced cancers. In terms of the full investigation: The costimulatory receptor OX40 (CD134) was targeted by ivuxolimab, a fully human IgG2 agonistic monoclonal antibody. Intravenous ivuxolimab was administered to patients every 2 weeks at six dose levels: 0.01, 0.1, 0.3, 1.5, 3 and 10 mg/kg. Of the roughly 50 dose-escalation patients, hepatocellular carcinoma was present in approximately 20, melanoma in approximately 15, renal cell carcinoma in 9 and head and neck cancer in 9. In the dose-escalation cohort, roughly four fifths of patients were male, and the mean age was around 60 years, with a range of about 23 to 90. Prior anti-PD-1, anti-PD-L1 or anti-CTLA-4 therapy was permitted, and 40% of dose-escalation patients had received checkpoint inhibitors. Partial responses occurred in three dose-escalation patients, of whom one had hepatocellular carcinoma and two had cutaneous melanoma. Peripheral TCRbeta sequencing aimed to test whether ivuxolimab altered TCR sequence diversity and caused clonal T-cell expansion. The paper reports the monotherapy dose-escalation portion (N of about 56 patients) of the phase I ivuxolimab trial. Study-wide conclusions, independent of this receptor: Low levels of normalized T-cell clonal expansion were also shown by some nonresponding patients. At doses from 0.1 to 3.0 mg/kg, clonal expansion was seen in both CD4+ and CD8+ blood T cells between baseline and week 6. After ivuxolimab, expanded clones were on average more numerous among CD8+ T cells than among CD4+ T cells. Which antigens the clonally expanded peripheral T cells were specific for was not determined. Partial responders in the 0.1-3.0 mg/kg groups had among the lowest normalized peripheral clonal expansion, especially among CD8+ T cells.

The trial excluded patients who had a history of autoimmune disease or who were on systemic immunosuppression. Peripheral blood for TCR sequencing was collected from all dose cohorts at baseline, on cycle 4 day 1, and on cycle 7 day 1. The samples were taken from a phase I, first-in-human, multicenter, open-label dose-escalation trial of ivuxolimab. Adults with locally advanced or metastatic melanoma, renal cell, hepatocellular, or head and neck squamous cell carcinoma were enrolled in the trial. Before TCR sequencing, CD4+ and CD8+ T cells were separately sorted from peripheral blood. For sequencing of the TCRbeta CDR3 region, genomic DNA was extracted from the sorted cells. The immunoSEQ Assay was used to sequence the TCRbeta CDR3 regions. TCRdb retrieved this table from immuneACCESS and kept in-frame rearrangements only. Not all clones are present; in checked studies, unresolved V genes account for under half, and no reason is known for the remainder. The sample table shows about 58,000 clones, and approximately 82% are seen once. Around 3.3% of the sample is in the top ten clones.

This receptor chain uses TRBV21-1 and TRBJ2-5; the table's D call TRBD1 went unverified against the DNA. TRBV21-1 is labeled a pseudogene. The sequence derives from an adult with an advanced solid tumor such as melanoma, head and neck, liver or kidney cancer. The specimen comprised CD4+ or CD8+ T cells sorted from blood, sampled in a trial of the OX40 agonist ivuxolimab. The CDR3 corresponds to CASSRGRRGETQYF. The DNA sequence is given as TGTGCCAGCAGCAGGGGGCGCAGGGGAGAGACCCAGTACTTC.